Detailed here is one TCR beta chain. The authors' processing: Amplified reference gene primers provided the basis for estimating nucleated cell counts. Sequencing used immunoSEQ multiplex PCR; TCRdb keeps in-frame clones, though not all of them. Clone size and the V and J calls come from that table; the DNA yielded D and trimming. The sample lists 200,000 to 250,000 clones, roughly 90% occurring once. The sample comes from a study of blood T cell repertoires in COVID-19. The CDR3 is made up of 13 amino acids. V shed 3 bases and J shed 6 bases, with 11 bases lying between them. Sample: peripheral blood. The gene calls are TRBV23-1 and TRBJ1-1, with D unclear. TRBV23-1 is assigned to the ORF class and has an uncertain function. The sequence was collected from an older woman with acute or convalescent COVID-19. The CDR3 DNA follows: TGCGCCAGCAGTCACCACGCCCAGGCTGAAGCTTTCTTT. Translated, it gives CASSHHAQAEAFF.